This T cell receptor beta chain originates from a study of T cell responses to AZD1222 COVID-19 vaccine. As concerns this clone: Its antigen is not known.

General study points: The donor group comprised mostly white British people and more females; the analysis possibly underestimated clonal diversity.

The data were produced by immunoSEQ multiplex PCR, yet TCRdb's version contains in-frame clones alone and is incomplete. In the table there are about 120,000 clones, 85% to 95% of which are singletons. The V gene's germline CDR1 is KGHSH and CDR2 LQKENI. Between the trimmed V and J ends, which lost 3 bases and 7 bases, there was a span of 9 bases. The CDR3 has 12 amino acids. Here the sequenced sample was peripheral blood, taken 28 days after the second AZD1222 dose. The chain couples TRBV18 to TRBJ1-2; TRBD1 might be the D (6 bases). The TCR comes from an adult who received the AZD1222 COVID-19 vaccine. CDR3 sequence: CASSPDRVGYTF. CDR3 in DNA: TGTGCCAGCTCACCGGACAGAGTTGGCTACACCTTC. The entire variable domain, with the rest obtained from reference TRBV18 and TRBJ1-2, is as follows: NAGVMQNPRHLVRRRGQEARLRCSPMKGHSHVYWYRQLPEEGLKFMVYLQKENIIDESGMPKERFSAEFPKEGPSILRIQQVVRGDSAAYFCASSPDRVGYTFGSGTRLTVV.